This note documents a single T cell receptor (beta chain) sequence. Data came from immunoSEQ multiplex PCR; TCRdb stores just in-frame clones and leaves some out. The data show approximately 90,000 clones, 80% to 90% seen once. The data were obtained in a study of blood T cell repertoires in COVID-19. Germline V lookup: CDR1 LNHDA, CDR2 SQIVND (reference sequence). The V end lost 3 bases, the J end lost 3 bases, and 9 bases lay between the germline ends. CDR3 length: 14 amino acids. The chain recombines TRBV19 with TRBJ1-3; D uncertain. This TCR came from a man between 50 and 59 years old with acute or convalescent COVID-19. Sequencing was performed on peripheral blood. The CDR3 loop reads CASSIGGLGNTIYF. In DNA, the CDR3 is TGTGCCAGTAGTATTGGCGGGCTTGGAAACACCATATATTTT.